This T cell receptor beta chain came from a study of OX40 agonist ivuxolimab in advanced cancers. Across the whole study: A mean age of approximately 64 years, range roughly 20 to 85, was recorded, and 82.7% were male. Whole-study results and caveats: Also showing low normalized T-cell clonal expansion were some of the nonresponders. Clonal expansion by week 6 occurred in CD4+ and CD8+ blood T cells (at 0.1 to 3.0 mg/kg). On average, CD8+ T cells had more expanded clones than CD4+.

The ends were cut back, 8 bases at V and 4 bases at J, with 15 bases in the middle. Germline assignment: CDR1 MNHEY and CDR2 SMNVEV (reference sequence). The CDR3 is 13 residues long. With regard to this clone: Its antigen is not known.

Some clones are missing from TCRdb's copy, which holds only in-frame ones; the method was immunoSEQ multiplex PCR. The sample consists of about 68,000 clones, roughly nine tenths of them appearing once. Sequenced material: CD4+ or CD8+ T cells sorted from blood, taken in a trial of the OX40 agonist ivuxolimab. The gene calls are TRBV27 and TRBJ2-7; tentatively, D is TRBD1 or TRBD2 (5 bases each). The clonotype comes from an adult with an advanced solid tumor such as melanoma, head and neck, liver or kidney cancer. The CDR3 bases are TGTGCCAGCGCTCCGGGACGGTTTTACGAGCAGTACTTC. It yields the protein CASAPGRFYEQYF.